Below, 30 T cell receptor beta chains from the same sample are listed, as sequenced in a study of blood T cell repertoires in COVID-19. Sequenced by immunoSEQ multiplex PCR; TCRdb stores in-frame clones only, minus some. The data show approximately 200,000 clones, with 86% seen just once and more than 4% held by the top ten. The specimen was PBMCs or T cells enriched from blood (not recorded which). These receptors all come from a woman between 25 and 40 years old who had been exposed to COVID-19.

The J gene is TRBJ2-7, the V gene TRBV19, with D possibly matching TRBD1 (6 bases). CDR1 and CDR2 from the germline V gene are LNHDA and SQIVND (reference sequence). The CDR3 totals 15 residues. V was clipped by 1 base and J by 4 bases, with 14 bases between them. The CDR3 region is CASSIAGSGEYEQYF. In DNA, the CDR3 is TGTGCCAGTAGTATAGCTGGATCAGGGGAATACGAGCAGTACTTC.

About this clone: Mismatch with germline at one junction end may stem from a read error. The rearrangement joins TRBV27 to TRBJ2-3; possibly TRBD1 for D (7 bases). Per germline, CDR1 MNHEY and CDR2 SMNVEV (reference sequence). CDR3 length: 16 amino acids. This CDR3 reads CASSYTRGGGTDTQYF. CDR3 DNA: TGTGCCAGCAGTTATACCCGAGGAGGGGGCACGGATACGCAGTATTTT.

The chain joins TRBV19 to TRBJ2-7; 9 bases fit TRBD2. Germline V lookup: CDR1 LNHDA, CDR2 SQIVND (reference sequence). The CDR3 has 16 amino acids. Unmatched junction bases numbered 10, after V lost 7 bases and J lost 0 bases. In DNA form, the CDR3 reads TGTGCCAGTACCACGACAGGGACTAGCCACTCCTACGAGCAGTACTTC. Amino acids: CASTTTGTSHSYEQYF.

This chain links TRBV5-1 with TRBJ1-1; D may be TRBD1 (5 bases). The germline gives CDR1 SGHRS, CDR2 YFSETQ. The CDR3 has 14 amino acids. The ends were cut back, 2 bases at V and 0 bases at J, with 8 bases in the middle. The CDR3 is CASSFPGMNTEAFF. Written as DNA, the CDR3 is TGCGCCAGCAGCTTTCCAGGGATGAACACTGAAGCTTTCTTT. The full variable domain, with the rest looked up from reference TRBV5-1 and TRBJ1-1, is KAGVTQTPRYLIKTRGQQVTLSCSPISGHRSVSWYQQTPGQGLQFLFEYFSETQRNKGNFPGRFSGRQFSNSRSEMNVSTLELGDSALYLCASSFPGMNTEAFFGQGTRLTVV.

The V call is TRBV30, the J call TRBJ2-5, with D maybe TRBD2 (7 bases). This CDR3 spans 14 amino acids. V was pared by 2 bases and J by 5 bases, with 15 bases between. Germline assignment: CDR1 GTSNPN and CDR2 SVGIG (reference sequence). The CDR3 protein is CAWSPGGQWETQYF. Here the CDR3 DNA reads TGTGCCTGGAGTCCGGGGGGCCAATGGGAGACCCAGTACTTC.

J is TRBJ1-2 and V is TRBV5-4; D unclear. The CDR3 totals 14 residues. Trimming cost V 0 bases and J 1 base, with 7 bases left between them. The germline V gene encodes CDR1 SGHNT and CDR2 YYREEE (reference sequence). The CDR3 protein is CASSLASLNYGYTF. The CDR3 DNA reads as TGTGCCAGCAGCTTGGCCTCACTTAACTATGGCTACACCTTC.

The rearrangement uses TRBV18 and TRBJ1-6, with a weak D call TRBD1 (5 bases). Germline CDR1 and CDR2: KGHSH and LQKENI. Trimming took 3 bases from V and 7 from J, leaving 10 bases between them. CDR3 length: 14 amino acids. CDR3 nucleotide sequence: TGTGCCAGCTCACCGGTGCGGGGCAATTCACCCCTCCACTTT. Protein: CASSPVRGNSPLHF.

This clone turned up a few times. Written as DNA, the CDR3 is TGTGCCAGCAGCTTACCCCGACAGGGCCCTGAAGCTTTCTTT. Its translation is CASSLPRQGPEAFF. The V and J genes are TRBV11-2 and TRBJ1-1; 7 bases align to TRBD1. Trimming cost V 2 bases and J 6 bases; bases outside gene matches: 6. This CDR3 contains 14 residues. CDR1 is SGHAT and CDR2 is FQNNGV in the germline V gene.

The gene calls are TRBV13 and TRBJ1-3; D call uncertain. The V and J ends lost 0 bases and 0 bases respectively, with 6 bases between them. CDR3 length equals 15 residues. Germline assignment: CDR1 PRHDT and CDR2 FYEKMQ (reference sequence). CDR3 residues: CASSLGRSSGNTIYF. DNA of the CDR3: TGTGCCAGCAGCTTAGGACGGAGCTCTGGAAACACCATATATTTT.

The J gene is TRBJ2-3, the V gene TRBV7-2; TRBD2 agrees at 9 bases. Germline V CDR1 and CDR2: SGHTA, FQGNSA. V dropped 5 bases and J dropped 6; count of bases not matched to a gene: 12. The CDR3 spans 16 residues. The CDR3 coding sequence is TGTGCCAGCAGCCCTCAGGTCGGCGGGGGGGCGGATACGCAGTATTTT. Translation gives CASSPQVGGGADTQYF.

The rearrangement links TRBV6-5 to TRBJ1-4, with 7 bases aligning to TRBD1. The germline V gene encodes CDR1 MNHEY and CDR2 SVGAGI. The V gene end was trimmed by 6 bases and the J gene end by 4 bases; junction bases not matched to a gene: 8. This CDR3 region has 15 residues. CDR3 in DNA: TGTGCCAGCAGCGACCGGGACAGAGGTAATGAAAAACTGTTTTTT. Protein product: CASSDRDRGNEKLFF.

This chain uses TRBV28 with TRBJ1-4, with D perhaps matching TRBD1 (5 bases). V was pared by 4 bases and J by 8 bases, with 14 bases between. From germline, CDR1 is MDHEN and CDR2 SYDVKM. This CDR3 spans 14 amino acids. The CDR3 DNA reads as TGTGCCAGCAGTTCCGTTTTGGAGGGGGAAAAACTGTTTTTT. Its translation is CASSSVLEGEKLFF. The entire variable domain, with the rest obtained from reference TRBV28 and TRBJ1-4, is as follows: DVKVTQSSRYLVKRTGEKVFLECVQDMDHENMFWYRQDPGLGLRLIYFSYDVKMKEKGDIPEGYSVSREKKERFSLILESASTNQTSMYLCASSSVLEGEKLFFGSGTQLSVL.

The chain carries TRBV9 and TRBJ1-4, with D possibly matching TRBD1 (5 bases). CDR1 is SGDLS, CDR2 YYNGEE, per germline. This CDR3 is 14 amino acids long. The V end was cut by 4 bases, the J end by 5 bases, with 12 bases between. This CDR3 is CASSSGPDNEKLFF. In DNA form, the CDR3 reads TGTGCCAGCAGCTCAGGGCCAGACAATGAAAAACTGTTTTTT.

The chain combines TRBV19 with TRBJ1-6, with D possibly being TRBD1 (5 bases). The V and J ends lost 7 bases and 4 bases respectively, with 14 bases between them. The CDR3 length is 15 residues. The germline V gene has CDR1 LNHDA and CDR2 SQIVND (reference sequence). In DNA, the CDR3 is TGTGCCAGTAATGGTGGGGCCACATATAATTCACCCCTCCACTTT. As protein: CASNGGATYNSPLHF.

This rearrangement joins TRBV5-1 to TRBJ2-7, with 14 bases lining up with TRBD2. The germline V gene has CDR1 SGHRS and CDR2 YFSETQ. This CDR3 region has 16 residues. The ends lost 5 bases at V and 5 bases at J; junction bases unmatched: 9. The CDR3 DNA follows: TGCGCCAGCAGACCGCCGGGACTAGCGGGGGTCCACGAGCAGTACTTC. Its translation is CASRPPGLAGVHEQYF.

The chain uses TRBV5-1 and TRBJ1-2, with D possibly being TRBD1 (6 bases). V gave up 0 bases and J gave up 7 bases, with 13 bases separating them. Germline V gene sequence: CDR1 SGHRS, CDR2 YFSETQ. The CDR3 length is 14 residues. CDR3 bases: TGCGCCAGCAGCTTGGATGCCAGGGGAGTTGGCTACACCTTC. Its protein is CASSLDARGVGYTF.

This chain links TRBV2 with TRBJ1-5; the match to TRBD1 covers 8 bases. The CDR3 has 14 residues. Germline V gives CDR1 SNHLY, CDR2 FYNNEI. Trimming took 8 bases from V and 2 from J; bases not matched to a gene: 5. Here the CDR3 reads CASRETGGNQPQHF. In DNA form, the CDR3 reads TGTGCCAGCCGGGAGACAGGGGGCAATCAGCCCCAGCATTTT.

This clone occurred once. This sequence joins TRBV30 and TRBJ1-2; no firm D call. The CDR3 extends over 12 amino acids. Trimming took off 8 bases at V and 7 bases at J, with 17 bases between the two ends. The germline V gene has CDR1 GTSNPN and CDR2 SVGIG (reference sequence). CDR3 bases: TGTGCCGCCTGGCCCGTGACTAGTGGCTACACCTTC. Translating it yields CAAWPVTSGYTF.

V gene TRBV9 combines with J gene TRBJ1-1; D not resolved. Germline V gene lookup returns CDR1 SGDLS and CDR2 YYNGEE. This CDR3 has 12 residues. V lost 4 bases and J lost 8, with 12 bases in between. This CDR3 is CASSPQGLEAFF. CDR3 nucleotide sequence: TGTGCCAGCAGCCCCCAAGGACTGGAAGCTTTCTTT.

This chain uses TRBV2 with TRBJ1-2, with D perhaps matching TRBD1 (6 bases). Germline V CDR1 and CDR2: SNHLY, FYNNEI. CDR3 length: 15 residues. The V gene lost 4 bases and the J gene lost 0 bases, with 12 bases spanning the gap. The CDR3 is CASSVVGQTNYGYTF. DNA of the CDR3: TGTGCCAGCAGTGTAGTTGGACAGACTAACTATGGCTACACCTTC.

The chain uses TRBV2 and TRBJ1-2, with TRBD1 identical over 10 bases. Germline CDR1 reads SNHLY; CDR2 reads FYNNEI. The CDR3 totals 15 residues. The V gene end was trimmed by 3 bases and the J gene end by 8 bases; junction bases not matched to a gene: 9. The CDR3 is CASSDFRQGAGGYTF. The CDR3 bases are TGTGCCAGCAGTGATTTTCGACAGGGGGCTGGGGGCTACACCTTC.

This chain connects TRBV19 to TRBJ1-6; the match to TRBD1 covers 7 bases. CDR1 and CDR2 (germline): LNHDA, SQIVND (reference sequence). V shed 3 bases, J shed 7 bases, and the junction held 3 bases outside the gene matches. The CDR3 loop spans 14 amino acids. The CDR3 reads CASSIPGGNSPLHF. CDR3 DNA sequence: TGTGCCAGTAGTATCCCAGGGGGAAATTCACCCCTCCACTTT.

The chain recombines TRBV24-1 with TRBJ1-3; D ambiguous. The CDR3 has 15 residues. Germline assignment: CDR1 KGHDR and CDR2 SFDVKD. V was clipped by 2 bases and J by 0 bases, with 7 bases between them. The CDR3 spells CATSDSQDSGNTIYF. The CDR3 DNA follows: TGTGCCACCAGTGATTCACAAGACTCTGGAAACACCATATATTTT.

The chain recombines TRBV12-3 or TRBV12-4 with TRBJ2-7; tentative D call: TRBD1 (6 bases). V dropped 6 bases and J dropped 7 bases, with 16 bases sitting between them. This CDR3 is 13 amino acids long. CDR3: CASRSDRTREQYF. In DNA, the CDR3 is TGTGCCAGCAGGAGCGACAGGACACGGGAGCAGTACTTC.

The rearrangement joins TRBV6-5 to TRBJ2-2; 7 bases are shared with TRBD1. The CDR3 extends over 14 amino acids. The V segment lost 6 bases and the J segment 6 bases; nucleotides outside the gene matches: 7. The germline gives CDR1 MNHEY, CDR2 SVGAGI. The CDR3 sequence: CASRPGGAAGELFF. In nucleotides, the CDR3 is TGTGCCAGCAGGCCAGGGGGAGCCGCCGGGGAGCTGTTTTTT.

The genes are TRBV10-3 and TRBJ1-2; 7 nucleotides agree with TRBD1. The CDR3 extends over 14 amino acids. CDR1 is ENHRY, CDR2 SYGVKD, per germline. V was clipped by 2 bases and J by 0 bases; unmatched bases: 0. The CDR3 spells CAISEGTANYGYTF. The CDR3 DNA sequence: TGTGCCATCAGTGAGGGGACAGCTAACTATGGCTACACCTTC.

This clone was observed a few times. The gene calls are TRBV9 and TRBJ1-3, with a weak D call TRBD1 (6 bases). The germline V and J ends were trimmed by 3 bases and 0 bases, with 19 bases remaining between them. CDR1 and CDR2 (germline): SGDLS, YYNGEE. The CDR3 loop spans 18 amino acids. CDR3 bases: TGTGCCAGCAGCGACGGAAGGGGGAACCCCAGCTCTGGAAACACCATATATTTT. Its translation: CASSDGRGNPSSGNTIYF.

The V gene is TRBV5-1, the J gene TRBJ1-6; 8 bases line up with TRBD1. The V and J ends lost 0 bases and 7 bases, in that order; junction bases with no gene match: 6. The CDR3 loop spans 16 amino acids. Germline CDR1 is SGHRS and CDR2 is YFSETQ. The CDR3, as DNA: TGCGCCAGCAGCTTGGCCCGACAGGGGCTAAATTCACCCCTCCACTTT. It encodes CASSLARQGLNSPLHF.

The chain joins TRBV5-8 to TRBJ2-7, with TRBD1 matching over 11 bases. CDR3 length equals 14 residues. After removal of 4 bases from V and 6 bases from J, the junction contained 6 bases not matched to a gene. CDR1 and CDR2 from the germline V gene are SGHTS and YDEGEE. The CDR3 nucleotides read TGTGCCAGCAGCATGGGACAGGGGGTTAGCGAGCAGTACTTC. It specifies CASSMGQGVSEQYF. Together with reference TRBV5-8 and TRBJ2-7, the CDR3 gives the full variable domain: EAGVTQSPTHLIKTRGQQATLRCSPISGHTSVYWYQQALGLGLQFLLWYDEGEERNRGNFPPRFSGRQFPNYSSELNVNALELEDSALYLCASSMGQGVSEQYFGPGTRLTVT.

V usage is TRBV7-9 and J usage is TRBJ1-5; no clear D. The V gene's germline CDR1 is SEHNR and CDR2 FQNEAQ (reference sequence). V was clipped by 2 bases and J by 4 bases, with 3 bases between them. The CDR3 loop spans 12 amino acids. For the CDR3, the DNA is TGTGCCAGCAGCTTACCAAATCAGCCCCAGCATTTT. Translating it yields CASSLPNQPQHF.